This TCR beta chain was profiled in a study of PD-L1 blockade in urothelial cancer. Study details: Earlier, patients had received 0 to 3 chemotherapy regimens. After treatment start, blood was analyzed at 3 weeks (second dose) and at 6 weeks.

Profiling relied on immunoSEQ multiplex PCR, and the TCRdb table lists in-frame clones only, not all of them. The sample shows under 50,000 clones, less than 90% of them seen only once. Study findings and constraints: Pretreatment clonality of the blood TCR repertoire below the median was predictive of superior survival.

With regard to this clone: No antigen is known for it.

Time point here: peripheral blood 6 weeks after treatment start. Disease in patients was locally advanced or metastatic urothelial carcinoma. There are 12 residues in the CDR3. The germline V gene encodes CDR1 SGHTA and CDR2 FQGNSA. Trimming removed 10 bases at V and 7 bases at J, with 14 bases between. The sequencing here drew on PBMCs, taken around atezolizumab (anti-PD-L1) treatment. The chain uses TRBV7-2 and TRBJ2-1; D possibly corresponds to TRBD1 (7 bases). The sequence came from a man in his 60s with urothelial cancer. The CDR3 loop reads CATRGALNEQFF. The DNA of the CDR3 is TGTGCCACCAGGGGGGCCCTAAATGAGCAGTTCTTC.